This T cell receptor (beta chain) was obtained from a study of T cells after yellow fever vaccination. TCRdb re-analysed the 5' RACE reads in MiXCR, keeping a single row per CDR3 protein. Of approximately 69,000 distinct CDR3 sequences listed, 5% to 6.5% are singletons. V shed 1 base and J shed 4 bases, with 4 bases lying between them. The CDR3 covers 12 residues. From germline, CDR1 is SGHDT and CDR2 YYEEEE. This clonotype was counted at least ten times. Its antigen is unidentified. General study findings and limits: Compared with primary, the secondary response was weaker and peaked at day 5, not 15.

The sequence derives from a man between 18 and 35 years old who received the YFV17D yellow fever vaccine. Specimen: CD4+ T cells sorted from PBMCs, collected more than 14 days after the first yellow fever vaccination. The chain couples TRBV5-6 to TRBJ2-3; D remains ambiguous. The DNA of the CDR3 is TGTGCCAGCAGCTTGCTAGCAGATACGCAGTATTTT. It yields the protein CASSLLADTQYF.